Below, 8 T cell receptor beta chains from the same sample are listed, as sequenced in a study of T cell responses to AZD1222 COVID-19 vaccine (dated by TCRdb to the early 2020s). The library relied on the immunoSEQ multiplex PCR assay. TCRdb holds this immuneACCESS table with in-frame rearrangements only. Some clones are missing; in checked studies, unresolved V genes explain under half, and the rest has no known cause. A total of 90,000 to 100,000 clones appear in this sample, nearly 90% of them only once. The ten largest make up 2.9% of the sample. The time point label, read with the paper, signifies: baseline before first vaccination. Sequencing was performed on peripheral blood, taken on day 0 of AZD1222 vaccination. These receptors all stem from an adult in good health.

The chain has TRBV11-1 and TRBJ2-2; D ambiguous. The germline V and J ends were trimmed by 1 base and 0 bases, with 9 bases remaining between them. Looked up from germline, CDR1 is SGHAT and CDR2 is FQDESV (reference sequence). The CDR3 consists of 16 residues. CDR3 DNA: TGTGCCAGCAGCTTAGGTGTAGTCGCGAACACCGGGGAGCTGTTTTTT. Protein sequence: CASSLGVVANTGELFF.

The V gene is TRBV7-2, the J gene TRBJ2-5; 10 nucleotides agree with TRBD2. Germline-derived CDR1 and CDR2 are SGHTA and FQGNSA. The CDR3 is 16 residues long. Trimming cost V 2 bases and J 4 bases; bases outside gene matches: 7. In DNA form, the CDR3 reads TGTGCCAGCAGCTTACGGAGCGGGGGGGCGGGAGAGACCCAGTACTTC. Translating gives CASSLRSGGAGETQYF.

This clone was seen more than once but under ten times. The chain is built from TRBV4-2 and TRBJ1-2; D unresolved. The germline CDR1 and CDR2 sequences are LGHNA and YNFKEQ. Trimming shortened V by 0 bases and J by 5 bases, and 10 bases separated the two germline ends. This CDR3 has 14 residues. DNA for the CDR3: TGTGCCAGCAGCCAAGAAGTTGGAGCATATGGCTACACCTTC. It encodes CASSQEVGAYGYTF.

The chain carries TRBV7-8 and TRBJ1-2, with D possibly TRBD1 on 5 matching bases. From germline, CDR1 is SGHVS and CDR2 FQNEAQ. The length of the CDR3 is 15 residues. The V gene lost 1 base and the J gene lost 8 bases, with 17 bases spanning the gap. In nucleotides, the CDR3 is TGTGCCAGCAGCTTAGAAGGTGTGGGGCTTGCCGGCTACACCTTC. Protein product: CASSLEGVGLAGYTF.

The chain combines TRBV27 with TRBJ2-2; 9 bases align to TRBD1. Germline lookup yields CDR1 MNHEY and CDR2 SMNVEV (reference sequence). The CDR3 spans 16 residues. V lost 5 bases and J lost 3; bases outside the gene matches: 7. The CDR3 loop reads CASSLSTGGYTGELFF. The CDR3, as DNA: TGTGCCAGCAGTCTCAGCACAGGGGGCTACACCGGGGAGCTGTTTTTT.

This clone was seen a few times. The gene calls are TRBV7-2 and TRBJ1-1; D not resolved. CDR3 length equals 14 residues. CDR1 SGHTA and CDR2 FQGNSA come from the germline V gene. Deletions cut 3 bases from V and 1 base from J, with 9 bases between. Written as DNA, the CDR3 is TGTGCCAGCAGCTTCGGATGGGGGAACACTGAAGCTTTCTTT. This codes for CASSFGWGNTEAFF.

This rearrangement joins TRBV9 to TRBJ1-1, with a weak D call TRBD1 (6 bases). Per germline, CDR1 SGDLS and CDR2 YYNGEE. The V end was cut by 0 bases, the J end by 7 bases, with 16 bases between. The CDR3 runs to 15 residues. CDR3 amino acids: CASSVAQGEDSEAFF. The CDR3 coding sequence is TGTGCCAGCAGCGTAGCTCAAGGCGAGGACAGTGAAGCTTTCTTT.

The CDR3 sequence: CASSPTTLNYNSPLHF. CDR3 nucleotide sequence: TGTGCCAGCAGCCCAACAACACTGAACTATAATTCACCCCTCCACTTT. The rearrangement uses TRBV7-9 and TRBJ1-6; unclear D gene. The CDR3 totals 16 residues. V lost 5 bases, J lost 3 bases, and 14 bases lay in between. Germline-derived CDR1 and CDR2 are SEHNR and FQNEAQ (reference sequence).